The present TCR beta chain was sequenced within a study of T cell responses to AZD1222 COVID-19 vaccine. About the research overall: Recipients boosted at about 4 weeks or about 12 weeks are pooled. Findings and caveats of the study: White British ancestry dominated among donors, who included more females, and clonal diversity was possibly underestimated.

A word on this clone: Its antigen is not identified. Additional DNA sequences in this sample encode the identical CDR3.

Using immunoSEQ multiplex PCR, the repertoire was profiled, and TCRdb retains in-frame clones only, with some absent. The repertoire holds about 170,000 clones, with roughly 92% as singletons. The sequenced sample was peripheral blood, obtained on day 0 of AZD1222 vaccination. The TCR sequence derives from an adult in good health.

The CDR3 bases are TGTGCCAGCAGTTACTCCCGGGGAACTGAAGCTTTCTTT. The encoded protein is CASSYSRGTEAFF. This chain connects TRBV6-5 to TRBJ1-1; no definite D call. Germline V CDR1 and CDR2: MNHEY, SVGAGI. CDR3 size: 13 residues. The V end lost 0 bases, the J end lost 5 bases, and 7 bases lay between the germline ends.